Below, one T cell receptor (beta chain) is given with its context. As yet, its antigen is unknown. CD45RO-negative, CCR7-positively selected cells formed the naive CD8 fraction, excluding terminally differentiated effector memory CD45RA+ cells. CDR1 is LNHNV, CDR2 YYDKDF, per germline (reference sequence). The germline V and J ends were trimmed by 5 bases and 3 bases, with 14 bases remaining between them. The CDR3 runs 15 residues. This sample was taken from a study of shared clonotypes between healthy human individuals. Study-wide findings and caveats: Clonotype sharing across donors was expected to vary with sequencing depth.

The assay was immunoSEQ multiplex PCR, and TCRdb's table has in-frame clones only and misses some. The top ten clones hold less than 0.13% of a sample with some 600,000 clones, roughly 96% of them seen once. Sequencing was carried out using naive CD8+ T cells sorted from blood. The chain is built from TRBV15 and TRBJ2-1; no reliable D call. The sequence came from a woman younger than 45 in good health. CDR3 in DNA: TGTGCCACCAGCCACCACTCGGTCGGCTACAATGAGCAGTTCTTC. Protein product: CATSHHSVGYNEQFF.